The 2 T cell receptor beta chains below were found in one sample sequenced in a study of shared clonotypes between healthy human individuals. TCRdb keeps only in-frame clones here, not all; method: immunoSEQ multiplex PCR. In the table there are roughly 600,000 clones, roughly 98% of which are singletons. The naive CD8 subset, CD45RO-negative cells positively selected for CCR7, excluded terminally differentiated effector memory CD45RA+ cells. Material: naive CD8+ T cells sorted from blood. These TCRs come from a man aged 25 to 40 in good health.

V is TRBV27 and J is TRBJ1-2; possibly TRBD1 for D (6 bases). The CDR3 sequence is 15 residues long. Germline V lookup: CDR1 MNHEY, CDR2 SMNVEV (reference sequence). The V and J ends lost 0 bases and 8 bases respectively, with 16 bases between them. The CDR3 DNA is TGTGCCAGCAGTTTATCGGCAACAGGGCGTCTCGGCTACACCTTC. Protein sequence: CASSLSATGRLGYTF.

Worth noting for this clone: The same CDR3 also results from other DNA sequences found in this sample. CDR3 nucleotide sequence: TGTGCCAGCAGCTACCTTGGGTTCCCTTACGAGCAGTACTTC. Encoded protein: CASSYLGFPYEQYF. The genes are TRBV11-2 and TRBJ2-7; D is undetermined. CDR3 length: 14 residues. Germline CDR1 is SGHAT and CDR2 is FQNNGV. The V gene lost 4 bases and the J gene lost 4 bases, with 14 bases spanning the gap.